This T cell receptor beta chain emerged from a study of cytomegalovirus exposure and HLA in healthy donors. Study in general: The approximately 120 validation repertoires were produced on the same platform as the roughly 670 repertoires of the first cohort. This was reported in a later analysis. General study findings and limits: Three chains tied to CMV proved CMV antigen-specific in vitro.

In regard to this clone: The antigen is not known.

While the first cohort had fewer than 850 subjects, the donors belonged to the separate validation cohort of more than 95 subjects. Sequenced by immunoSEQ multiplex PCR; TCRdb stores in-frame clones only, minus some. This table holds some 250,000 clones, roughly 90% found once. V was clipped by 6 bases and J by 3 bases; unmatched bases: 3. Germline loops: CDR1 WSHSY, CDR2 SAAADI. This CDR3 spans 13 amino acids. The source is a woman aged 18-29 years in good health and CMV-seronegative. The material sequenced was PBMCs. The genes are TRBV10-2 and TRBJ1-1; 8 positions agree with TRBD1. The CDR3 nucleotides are TGCGCCAGCAGCCAGGGGGCGGACACTGAAGCTTTCTTT. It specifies CASSQGADTEAFF.